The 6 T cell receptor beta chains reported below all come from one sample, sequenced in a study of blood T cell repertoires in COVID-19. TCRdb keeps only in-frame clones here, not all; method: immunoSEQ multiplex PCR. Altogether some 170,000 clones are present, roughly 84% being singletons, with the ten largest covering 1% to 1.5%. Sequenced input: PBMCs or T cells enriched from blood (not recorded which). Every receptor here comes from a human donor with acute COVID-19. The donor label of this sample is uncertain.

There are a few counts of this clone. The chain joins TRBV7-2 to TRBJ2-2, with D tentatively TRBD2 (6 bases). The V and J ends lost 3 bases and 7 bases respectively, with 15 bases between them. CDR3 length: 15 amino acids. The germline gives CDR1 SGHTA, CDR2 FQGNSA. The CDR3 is CASSLNRRVGGELFF. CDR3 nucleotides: TGTGCCAGCAGCTTGAACAGGAGGGTAGGCGGGGAGCTGTTTTTT.

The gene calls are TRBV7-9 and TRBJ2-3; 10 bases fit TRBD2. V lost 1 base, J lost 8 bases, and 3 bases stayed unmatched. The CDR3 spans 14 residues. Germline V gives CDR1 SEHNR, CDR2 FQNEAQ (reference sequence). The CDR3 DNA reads TGTGCCAGCAGCTTAGTTCTAGCGGGGGCTACGCAGTATTTT. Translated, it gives CASSLVLAGATQYF.

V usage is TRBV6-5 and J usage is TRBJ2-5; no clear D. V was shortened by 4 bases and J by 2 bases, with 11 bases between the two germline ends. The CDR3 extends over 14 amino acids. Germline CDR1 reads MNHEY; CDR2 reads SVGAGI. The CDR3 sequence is CASSLAVLQETQYF. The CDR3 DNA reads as TGTGCCAGCAGTTTGGCCGTTTTACAAGAGACCCAGTACTTC.

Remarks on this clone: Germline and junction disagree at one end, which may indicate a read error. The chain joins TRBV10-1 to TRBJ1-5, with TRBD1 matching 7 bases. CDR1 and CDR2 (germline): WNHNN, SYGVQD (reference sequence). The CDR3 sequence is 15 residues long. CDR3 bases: TGCGCCAGCGGTGACAGGGATAGGGGCAATCAGCCCCAGCATTTT. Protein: CASGDRDRGNQPQHF.

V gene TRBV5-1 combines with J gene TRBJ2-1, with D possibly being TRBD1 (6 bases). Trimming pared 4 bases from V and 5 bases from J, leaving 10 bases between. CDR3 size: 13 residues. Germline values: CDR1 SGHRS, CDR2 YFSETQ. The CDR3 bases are TGCGCCAGCAGCGAAGGACAGAACAATGAGCAGTTCTTC. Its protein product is CASSEGQNNEQFF.

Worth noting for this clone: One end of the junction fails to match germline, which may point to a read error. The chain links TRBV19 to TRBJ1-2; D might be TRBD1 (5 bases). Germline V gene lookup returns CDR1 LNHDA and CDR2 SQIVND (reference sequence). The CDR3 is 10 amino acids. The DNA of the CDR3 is TGTGCCAGTAGTTCGCGGGGCAATGGCTTC. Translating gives CASSSRGNGF.